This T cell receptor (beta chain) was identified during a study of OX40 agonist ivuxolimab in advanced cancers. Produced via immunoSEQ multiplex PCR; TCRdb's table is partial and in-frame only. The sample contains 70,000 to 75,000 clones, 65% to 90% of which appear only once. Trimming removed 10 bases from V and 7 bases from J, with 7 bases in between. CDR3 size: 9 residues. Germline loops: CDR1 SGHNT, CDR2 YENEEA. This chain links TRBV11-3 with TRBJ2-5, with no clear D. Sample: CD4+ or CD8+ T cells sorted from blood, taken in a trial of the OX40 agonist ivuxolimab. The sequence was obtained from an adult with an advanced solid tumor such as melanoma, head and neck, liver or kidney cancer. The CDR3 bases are TGTGCCACCCTCTCGACCCAGTACTTC. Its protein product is CATLSTQYF.